Detailed here is one T cell receptor beta chain. What it recognizes is unknown. These data come from a study of T cells in Graves' hyperthyroidism and ophthalmopathy. Study findings and constraints: Blood held most thyroid clonotypes expanded above 0.001 frequency. It was a median approximately 6 months before onset that the model predicted ophthalmopathy.

The study left out patients who had uncontrolled infection, other autoimmune disease, pregnancy or lactation. TCR beta CDR3 sequences were amplified from RNA transcripts. Carried out on the TCR CDR3, a first-round RT-PCR used the HTBI primer set. One entry per CDR3 protein results from TCRdb running MiXCR on the multiplex PCR reads. The data contain 500,000 to 600,000 distinct CDR3 sequences, about 43% of them seen just once; the ten biggest clones take up roughly 8.2%. This TCR came from a woman aged 18-30 years with Graves' hyperthyroidism. Sequenced sample: peripheral blood or thyroid tissue (not recorded which).

This chain's CDR3 is CASSLRSGSSYNEKLFF. The CDR3 DNA reads as TGTGCCAGCAGTCTCCGTAGCGGGAGCTCCTACAATGAAAAACTGTTTTTT. V is TRBV12-3 or TRBV12-4 and J is TRBJ1-4, with unresolved D. The CDR3 is 17 amino acids. Trimming removed 5 bases at V and 5 bases at J, with 21 bases between.